The 13 T cell receptor beta chains presented below share a single source sample, sequenced in a study of identical twins. TCRdb used MiXCR to reprocess the 5' RACE reads, holding one entry per CDR3 protein. The table records about 530,000 distinct CDR3 sequences, around 20% of them present only once. The same specimen was also included in a second study, on yellow fever vaccine responses in identical twins.

Sequencing input: CD4+ T cells sorted from blood. The origin of the receptors is a woman under 30 in good health.

This clonotype was counted between two and nine times. This rearrangement joins TRBV7-9 to TRBJ1-1; TRBD1 aligns across 9 bases. Germline CDR1 is SEHNR and CDR2 is FQNEAQ (reference sequence). V gave up 5 bases and J gave up 1 base; unmatched junction bases: 8. The CDR3 length is 16 residues. In DNA, the CDR3 is TGTGCCAGCAGCAAAAGTCCGGGACAGGGGAACACTGAAGCTTTCTTT. It translates to CASSKSPGQGNTEAFF.

The chain carries TRBV11-2 and TRBJ2-7, with 10 bases fitting TRBD2. Germline lookup yields CDR1 SGHAT and CDR2 FQNNGV. The CDR3 consists of 15 residues. Losses at the gene ends were 5 bases for V and 3 bases for J; bases not matched to a gene: 7. CDR3 sequence reads: CASSRTSGTHYEQYV. The CDR3 nucleotides are TGTGCCAGCAGCCGGACTAGCGGAACCCACTACGAGCAGTACGTC.

A few counts support this clonotype. V and J are TRBV20-1 and TRBJ2-7, with TRBD2 matching over 12 bases. Germline loops: CDR1 DFQATT, CDR2 SNEGSKA (reference sequence). The CDR3 has 14 amino acids. V shed 0 bases, J shed 7 bases, and the junction held 4 bases outside the gene matches. CDR3 loop: CSAREASGRGEQYF. CDR3 sequence (DNA): TGCAGTGCTAGAGAGGCTAGCGGGAGGGGAGAGCAGTACTTC.

This clonotype was recorded many times. V is TRBV12-3 or TRBV12-4 and J is TRBJ2-2; D may match TRBD1 or TRBD2 (5 bases each). The CDR3 extends over 13 amino acids. V lost 1 base to trimming and J lost 6 bases, with 6 bases between them. Here the CDR3 reads CASSLGGSGELFF. DNA for the CDR3: TGTGCCAGCAGTTTAGGGGGGTCCGGGGAGCTGTTTTTT.

This clonotype was found a few times. The CDR3 sequence: CASSSGVLNYGYTF. Here the CDR3 DNA reads TGCGCCAGCAGCTCAGGAGTCCTTAACTATGGCTACACCTTC. The chain couples TRBV5-1 to TRBJ1-2; D is uncertain. Looked up from germline, CDR1 is SGHRS and CDR2 is YFSETQ. The V end lost 3 bases, the J end lost 1 base, and 10 bases lay between the germline ends. The CDR3 is 14 residues long.

V gene TRBV29-1 combines with J gene TRBJ2-5, with D possibly TRBD2 on 6 matching bases. The ends were cut back, 3 bases at V and 1 base at J, with 18 bases in the middle. The CDR3 is 16 amino acids. Germline CDR1 and CDR2: SQVTM and ANQGSEA. Written as DNA, the CDR3 is TGCAGCGTTGATTTGGGGACTCAGAGCCCCCAAGAGACCCAGTACTTC. It is translated as CSVDLGTQSPQETQYF. Full variable domain (outside the CDR3, taken from reference TRBV29-1 and TRBJ2-5): SAVISQKPSRDICQRGTSLTIQCQVDSQVTMMFWYRQQPGQSLTLIATANQGSEATYESGFVIDKFPISRPNLTFSTLTVSNMSPEDSSIYLCSVDLGTQSPQETQYFGPGTRLLVL.

The rearrangement links TRBV28 to TRBJ2-7; D ambiguous. Germline lookup yields CDR1 MDHEN and CDR2 SYDVKM. The CDR3 spans 13 residues. Deletions cut 7 bases from V and 1 base from J, with 11 bases between. The DNA for the CDR3 is TGTGCCAGCATTCAGCCTCCTTCCTACGAGCAGTACTTC. Translated, it gives CASIQPPSYEQYF.

The V and J genes are TRBV5-6 and TRBJ2-7; no firm D call. The ends were cut back, 0 bases at V and 1 base at J, with 8 bases in the middle. Germline V gives CDR1 SGHDT, CDR2 YYEEEE. The CDR3 has 14 amino acids. The CDR3 here is CASSLGSRSYEQYF. Written as DNA, the CDR3 is TGTGCCAGCAGCTTGGGAAGTCGGTCCTACGAGCAGTACTTC.

The gene calls are TRBV20-1 and TRBJ2-3; 11 bases fit TRBD2. There are 15 residues in the CDR3. Germline V gene data show CDR1 as DFQATT and CDR2 as SNEGSKA (reference sequence). V lost 6 bases and J lost 3; bases outside the gene matches: 8. The CDR3 here is CSAELAGGRTDTQYF. CDR3 coding DNA: TGCAGTGCAGAGCTAGCGGGGGGCAGAACAGATACGCAGTATTTT.

This clonotype was counted only a few times. The rearrangement uses TRBV6-5 and TRBJ2-1; a weak D match, TRBD2 (5 bases). Germline V lookup: CDR1 MNHEY, CDR2 SVGAGI. Trimming took off 6 bases at V and 5 bases at J, with 8 bases between the two ends. This CDR3 spans 12 amino acids. The CDR3 nucleotides read TGTGCCAGCAGGCGACTAAACAATGAGCAGTTCTTC. It translates to CASRRLNNEQFF.

This clonotype was observed a few times. The rearrangement uses TRBV12-3 or TRBV12-4 and TRBJ1-2, with 9 bases aligning to TRBD1. V lost 7 bases to trimming and J lost 3 bases; unmatched junction nucleotides: 9. The CDR3 is 15 residues long. The CDR3 protein is CASNDPGQGHYGYTF. CDR3 in DNA: TGTGCCAGCAATGACCCGGGACAGGGTCACTATGGCTACACCTTC.

V is TRBV7-2 and J is TRBJ2-1; TRBD1 agrees at 7 bases. This CDR3 spans 15 amino acids. The germline V gene has CDR1 SGHTA and CDR2 FQGNSA. The V segment lost 4 bases and the J segment 4 bases; nucleotides outside the gene matches: 7. This CDR3 is CASSSKGDRYNEQFF. The CDR3 DNA reads TGTGCCAGCAGCTCCAAGGGGGACAGATACAATGAGCAGTTCTTC. The whole variable domain, filled in from reference TRBV7-2 and TRBJ2-1, reads GAGVSQSPSNKVTEKGKDVELRCDPISGHTALYWYRQSLGQGLEFLIYFQGNSAPDKSGLPSDRFSAERTGGSVSTLTIQRTQQEDSAVYLCASSSKGDRYNEQFFGPGTRLTVL.

V gene TRBV5-5 combines with J gene TRBJ2-7, with TRBD2 matching 14 bases. J was trimmed by 2 bases and V by 7 bases; bases with no gene match: 5. The CDR3 has 15 residues. Germline assignment: CDR1 SGHKS and CDR2 YYEKEE (reference sequence). CDR3 DNA sequence: TGTGCCAGCTGCGAGGGACTAGCGGGGGCCTACGAGCAGTACTTC. It encodes CASCEGLAGAYEQYF.